What follows are 21 T cell receptor beta chains derived from one specimen sequenced in a study of T-cell reconstitution after alpha-beta-depleted transplantation in children. Unique molecular identifiers were used to barcode this TCRbeta library. MiXCR, run by TCRdb on the PCR reads, gives a single entry per CDR3 protein. Of some 15,000 distinct CDR3 sequences detected, approximately 5.2% appear once; the ten largest clones hold 6.9%. Material: PBMCs, obtained before TCRalphabeta/CD19-depleted stem cell transplant. The receptor source for this set is a boy younger than 18 with acute lymphoblastic leukemia, due to receive a stem cell transplant.

This clonotype was counted ten times or more. The V gene is TRBV20-1, the J gene TRBJ1-5, with D possibly being TRBD1 (5 bases). Germline V CDR1 and CDR2: DFQATT, SNEGSKA (reference sequence). This CDR3 has 16 residues. The ends were cut back, 4 bases at V and 6 bases at J, with 22 bases in the middle. The CDR3 DNA reads as TGCAGTGCTACTGTCCCAACAGGAGGCAGTTCTCAGCCCCAGCATTTT. Translation: CSATVPTGGSSQPQHF.

This clonotype was found many times. This chain uses TRBV4-2 with TRBJ2-3, with TRBD2 identical over 10 bases. The germline CDR1 and CDR2 sequences are LGHNA and YNFKEQ. The V segment lost 5 bases and the J segment 1 base; nucleotides outside the gene matches: 3. This CDR3 is 15 amino acids long. CDR3 loop: CASSVGTSGTDTQYF. The CDR3 bases are TGTGCCAGCAGCGTCGGGACTAGCGGCACAGATACGCAGTATTTT.

In this sample, this clonotype turned up many times. The gene calls are TRBV7-9 and TRBJ2-2; no clear D. The CDR3 sequence is 15 residues long. V shed 6 bases and J shed 6 bases, with 17 bases lying between them. The germline gives CDR1 SEHNR, CDR2 FQNEAQ (reference sequence). Here the CDR3 reads CASSYSLVVAGELFF. CDR3 coding DNA: TGTGCCAGCAGTTACAGCCTCGTAGTTGCCGGGGAGCTGTTTTTT.

This clonotype has a count of ten or more. The CDR3 nucleotides are TGTGCCTGGAGCACCTACGTATCTGGCTACACCTTC. Protein sequence: CAWSTYVSGYTF. The V call is TRBV30, the J call TRBJ1-2; no clear D. The germline CDR1 and CDR2 sequences are GTSNPN and SVGIG (reference sequence). The CDR3 has 12 amino acids. Trimming took 3 bases from V and 7 from J, leaving 12 bases between them.

This clonotype was seen ten or more times. The DNA is left out, because the CDR3 cannot be placed on it with certainty; the CDR3 is given as TCRdb lists it. The J gene is TRBJ2-1, the V gene TRBV7-5; the table's D call, TRBD2, was not checked against the DNA. TRBV7-5 is designated a pseudogene. The CDR3 has 23 residues if both end residues are counted. CDR3 protein: CISVSEAYQFTSGFLSSYNEQFF.

This clonotype has at least ten counts. The rearrangement joins TRBV6-4 to TRBJ1-5; 12 positions match TRBD1. Germline-derived CDR1 and CDR2 are MRHNA and SNTAGT. J lost 5 bases, V lost 6 bases, and 8 bases had no gene match. The CDR3 loop spans 16 amino acids. CDR3 sequence: CASSTGTGGFDQPQHF. CDR3 DNA sequence: TGTGCCAGCAGCACCGGGACAGGGGGCTTCGATCAGCCCCAGCATTTT.

This clonotype was found many times. The chain joins TRBV12-3 or TRBV12-4 to TRBJ2-1; 8 bases match TRBD2. The J segment lost 4 bases and the V segment lost 6 bases, leaving 14 bases of the junction unmatched. The length of the CDR3 is 17 residues. The CDR3, as DNA: TGTGCCAGCAGCCGAAGTTCCAGCGGGAGTGCTTACAATGAGCAGTTCTTC. Protein sequence: CASSRSSSGSAYNEQFF.

This clonotype has at least ten counts. V is TRBV6-5 and J is TRBJ1-5; 7 nucleotides line up with TRBD1. Germline V gives CDR1 MNHEY, CDR2 SVGAGI. V was pared by 8 bases and J by 6 bases, with 4 bases of the junction left unmatched. The CDR3 runs 12 residues. This chain's CDR3 is CASSTGFQPQHF. The CDR3 region has the DNA TGTGCCAGCTCGACAGGGTTTCAGCCCCAGCATTTT.

This clonotype was counted many times. V and J are TRBV28 and TRBJ1-1; tentative D call: TRBD1 (5 bases). V was shortened by 7 bases and J by 1 base, with 10 bases between the two germline ends. The V gene's germline CDR1 is MDHEN and CDR2 SYDVKM. CDR3 length: 13 residues. CDR3 bases: TGTGCCAGCAATCGACAGTGGAACACTGAAGCTTTCTTT. Protein sequence: CASNRQWNTEAFF.

This clonotype came up many times. The chain has TRBV7-6 and TRBJ2-7, with no clear D. Trimming stripped 5 bases from V and 2 bases from J, with 13 bases between. The V gene's germline CDR1 is SGHVS and CDR2 FNYEAQ. This CDR3 has 14 residues. The CDR3, as DNA: TGTGCCAGCAGCCCAACCGGTAACCCCTACGAGCAGTACTTC. The encoded protein is CASSPTGNPYEQYF.

This clonotype was counted at least ten times. The V call is TRBV5-6, the J call TRBJ2-7, with 9 bases lining up with TRBD1. Per the germline V gene, CDR1 is SGHDT and CDR2 is YYEEEE. The CDR3 sequence is 14 residues long. The V and J ends lost 0 bases and 3 bases, in that order; junction bases with no gene match: 1. This CDR3 is CASSLGGQGYEQYF. CDR3 nucleotide sequence: TGTGCCAGCAGCTTGGGGGGACAGGGCTACGAGCAGTACTTC.

As regards this clonotype: A much larger clone differs by one base, so this may be a read error. The CDR3 spells CPSSELAGGLTIPYNEQFF. The CDR3 DNA reads TGTCCCAGCAGTGAGCTAGCGGGAGGCCTTACCATACCTTACAATGAGCAGTTCTTC. This chain links TRBV2 with TRBJ2-1; 11 bases align to TRBD2. Per germline, CDR1 SNHLY and CDR2 FYNNEI. CDR3 length: 19 residues.

This clonotype is labeled medium-sized. V gene TRBV15 combines with J gene TRBJ1-2, with 7 bases that match TRBD1. Germline V gives CDR1 LNHNV, CDR2 YYDKDF (reference sequence). The junction had 12 bases not matched to a gene; V was cut back by 2 bases and J by 6 bases. The CDR3 is 16 residues long. In nucleotides, the CDR3 is TGTGCCACCAGCAGACCCGGGACAGTACTGAGGGATGGCTACACCTTC. Its translation is CATSRPGTVLRDGYTF.

This clonotype was seen ten or more times. This chain joins TRBV5-5 and TRBJ2-1, with 11 bases lining up with TRBD2. Unmatched junction bases numbered 3, after V lost 4 bases and J lost 6 bases. Germline-derived CDR1 and CDR2 are SGHKS and YYEKEE (reference sequence). The CDR3 sequence is 14 residues long. The CDR3 region has the DNA TGTGCCAGCAGCCGTGGACTAGCGGGCAATGAGCAGTTCTTC. It is translated as CASSRGLAGNEQFF.

Judged by abundance, this clonotype is medium-sized (0.01 to 0.1%). The chain is built from TRBV7-6 and TRBJ2-7, with D possibly TRBD2 on 6 matching bases. CDR3 length: 16 residues. Germline V CDR1 and CDR2: SGHVS, FNYEAQ. Trimming took 0 bases from V and 0 from J, leaving 12 bases between them. The CDR3 here is CASSLAEGTDSYEQYF. CDR3 nucleotide sequence: TGTGCCAGCAGCTTAGCGGAGGGGACGGACTCCTACGAGCAGTACTTC.

This clonotype occurred many times. This sequence joins TRBV12-3 or TRBV12-4 and TRBJ1-2; D is unclear. The CDR3 loop spans 14 amino acids. The germline V and J ends were trimmed by 5 bases and 3 bases, with 13 bases remaining between them. This CDR3 is CASSLRARDYGYTF. The DNA for the CDR3 is TGTGCCAGCAGTCTTCGGGCTCGGGACTATGGCTACACCTTC.

This clonotype occurred many times. The rearrangement uses TRBV3-1 and TRBJ2-7, with D hard to call. Per the germline V gene, CDR1 is LGHDT and CDR2 is YNNKEL (reference sequence). The germline V and J ends were trimmed by 0 bases and 0 bases, with 9 bases remaining between them. This CDR3 is built from 15 residues. This CDR3 is CASSQDPASSYEQYF. In DNA, the CDR3 is TGTGCCAGCAGCCAAGATCCGGCTAGCTCCTACGAGCAGTACTTC.

This clonotype was seen at least ten times. J is TRBJ2-5 and V is TRBV5-6; 8 nucleotides line up with TRBD1. CDR3 length: 16 amino acids. Germline V gene sequence: CDR1 SGHDT, CDR2 YYEEEE. Trimming removed 3 bases from V and 2 bases from J; junction bases left unmatched: 9. As DNA, the CDR3 is TGTGCCAGCAGCTGGCTTCGGACAGGGCGGCAAGAGACCCAGTACTTC. Translated, it gives CASSWLRTGRQETQYF.

At least ten counts were recorded for this clonotype. The chain has TRBV6-1 and TRBJ1-2; D unclear. V was clipped by 7 bases and J by 5 bases, with 11 bases between them. CDR3 length: 12 residues. Germline CDR1 is MNHNS and CDR2 is SASEGT. Here the CDR3 reads CASKRLEYGYTF. The CDR3 DNA is TGTGCCAGCAAGAGGCTTGAGTATGGCTACACCTTC.

At least ten counts were recorded for this clonotype. The chain couples TRBV5-1 to TRBJ2-6; TRBD1 aligns across 10 bases. V trimming: 4 bases; J trimming: 1 base; junction bases outside the gene matches: 8. Germline values: CDR1 SGHRS, CDR2 YFSETQ. This CDR3 is 18 amino acids long. The DNA for the CDR3 is TGCGCCAGCAGCCAAAAGACAGGGGGCGCGTCTGGGGCCAACGTCCTGACTTTC. This codes for CASSQKTGGASGANVLTF.

The sample holds many counts of this clonotype. The V call is TRBV6-5, the J call TRBJ2-5; perhaps D is TRBD1 or TRBD2 (6 bases each). Germline CDR1 is MNHEY and CDR2 is SVGAGI. The V end was cut by 3 bases, the J end by 2 bases, with 10 bases between. This CDR3 comprises 14 residues. CDR3: CASSYGGPQETQYF. For the CDR3, the DNA is TGTGCCAGCAGTTATGGGGGGCCTCAAGAGACCCAGTACTTC.